This entry lists 5 T cell receptor beta chains sequenced from one sample in a study of blood T cell repertoires in COVID-19 (TCRdb year 2020). Library preparation employed the immunoSEQ multiplex PCR assay. Here the immuneACCESS table is served through TCRdb, limited to in-frame sequences with V and J called. Missing clones are a known gap in these copies; in checked studies unresolved V genes cover under half, and the rest lacks a known reason. The sample table contains more than 85,000 clones; only one count was recorded for almost 85% of them. In total, the top ten clones hold 7.5% to 10% of the sample. Specimen: peripheral blood. The source of these receptors is a man aged 35 to 55 with active or convalescent COVID-19.

This chain connects TRBV9 to TRBJ1-3, with TRBD1 identical over 11 bases. Trimming removed 4 bases from V and 3 bases from J; junction bases left unmatched: 6. The CDR3 loop spans 16 amino acids. Germline V CDR1 and CDR2: SGDLS, YYNGEE. DNA of the CDR3: TGTGCCAGCAGCACCCGGACAGGGGGCATTGGAAACACCATATATTTT. Protein: CASSTRTGGIGNTIYF.

J is TRBJ2-5 and V is TRBV11-3; maybe TRBD2 (6 bases). V was shortened by 1 base and J by 13 bases, with 16 bases between the two germline ends. Per the germline V gene, CDR1 is SGHNT and CDR2 is YENEEA. This CDR3 is 13 amino acids long. As DNA, the CDR3 is TGTGCCAGCAGCTTAGTCCCGGGGGACCTTCTGTACTTC. Translated, it gives CASSLVPGDLLYF.

The V and J genes are TRBV7-3 and TRBJ2-5, with D perhaps matching TRBD1 (6 bases). Germline V gives CDR1 SGHTA, CDR2 FQGTGA. V lost 4 bases to trimming and J lost 5 bases, with 11 bases between them. The CDR3 covers 13 residues. The CDR3 protein is CASSSSGVETQYF. The CDR3 DNA is TGTGCCAGCAGCTCTTCAGGGGTGGAGACCCAGTACTTC.

This chain links TRBV30 with TRBJ2-2, with 7 bases that match TRBD1. Trimming removed 4 bases from V and 3 bases from J; junction bases left unmatched: 5. This CDR3 is 14 amino acids long. Looked up from germline, CDR1 is GTSNPN and CDR2 is SVGIG (reference sequence). CDR3 amino acids: CAWKWTGHTGELFF. The CDR3 bases are TGTGCCTGGAAGTGGACAGGACACACCGGGGAGCTGTTTTTT.

This chain uses TRBV11-2 with TRBJ2-7, with TRBD1 identical over 9 bases. Germline V gives CDR1 SGHAT, CDR2 FQNNGV. Losses at the gene ends were 5 bases for V and 4 bases for J; bases not matched to a gene: 9. The CDR3 consists of 15 residues. The CDR3 protein is CASSRSGTGMYEQYF. The CDR3 nucleotides are TGTGCCAGCAGCCGCTCCGGGACAGGGATGTACGAGCAGTACTTC.